Each of the 8 T cell receptor beta chains below was sequenced from the same sample in a study of blood T cells in healthy people across ages. Together with a sample-barcoded 5' primer, a J-beta primer mix was included in a second PCR lasting roughly 6 to 12 cycles. TCRdb used MiXCR to reprocess the 5' RACE reads, holding one entry per CDR3 protein. The data hold about 780,000 distinct CDR3 sequences, with about half observed a single time. The sequenced material came from blood. The origin of the receptors is a man older than 75 in good health.

The chain uses TRBV2 and TRBJ2-5; 7 positions match TRBD2. Germline CDR1 SNHLY, CDR2 FYNNEI. The CDR3 spans 12 residues. V was clipped by 6 bases and J by 11 bases; unmatched bases: 9. The CDR3 loop reads CASSLWEGEQYF. The CDR3 DNA reads as TGTGCCAGCAGCCTATGGGAGGGTGAGCAGTACTTC.

This chain connects TRBV7-2 to TRBJ2-5; D might be TRBD2 (5 bases). This CDR3 spans 15 amino acids. Trimming removed 3 bases from V and 2 bases from J, with 13 bases in between. Germline V lookup: CDR1 SGHTA, CDR2 FQGNSA. In DNA, the CDR3 is TGTACCAGCAGCTTGGCGGGTACGAAACAAGAGACCCAGTACTTC. It is translated as CTSSLAGTKQETQYF. The full variable domain, with the rest looked up from reference TRBV7-2 and TRBJ2-5, is GAGVSQSPSNKVTEKGKDVELRCDPISGHTALYWYRQSLGQGLEFLIYFQGNSAPDKSGLPSDRFSAERTGGSVSTLTIQRTQQEDSAVYLCTSSLAGTKQETQYFGPGTRLLVL.

J is TRBJ2-7 and V is TRBV30, with 9 bases that match TRBD1. The V segment lost 2 bases and the J segment 6 bases; nucleotides outside the gene matches: 5. The CDR3 consists of 13 residues. Germline V gene lookup returns CDR1 GTSNPN and CDR2 SVGIG (reference sequence). In nucleotides, the CDR3 is TGTGCCTGGAGTCCCGGGACAGGGTGCGAGCAGTACTTC. Translating it yields CAWSPGTGCEQYF.

There are a few counts of this clonotype. A much larger clone sits a single nucleotide away, making a read error possible. The rearrangement uses TRBV12-3 or TRBV12-4 and TRBJ2-6; the D gene is possibly TRBD1 (5 bases). This CDR3 comprises 14 residues. Trimming left V 5 bases short and J 3 bases short, with 8 bases between. The chain's CDR3 is CASSTRDGANVLTF. The CDR3 DNA reads as TGTGCCAGCAGTACCAGGGATGGGGCCAACGTCCTGACTTTC.

As concerns this clonotype: An end of the junction does not agree with germline; a read error may underlie this. The chain is built from TRBV29-1 and TRBJ2-5, with TRBD2 matching over 7 bases. This CDR3 is 14 amino acids long. Looked up from germline, CDR1 is SQVTM and CDR2 is ANQGSEA. The DNA of the CDR3 is TGCGGCGTCGACGTGGTAGCGGGTGGGGAGACCCAGTACTTC. Translating it yields CGVDVVAGGETQYF.

This clonotype showed up just a few times. The chain joins TRBV7-2 to TRBJ2-3; TRBD2 matches at 8 bases. Germline CDR1 is SGHTA and CDR2 is FQGNSA. The CDR3 runs 18 residues. Losses at the gene ends were 2 bases for V and 6 bases for J; bases not matched to a gene: 16. The CDR3, as DNA: TGTGCCAGCAGCTTATCCCTCTACAGGAGCGGGAGTGTCGATACGCAGTATTTT. This codes for CASSLSLYRSGSVDTQYF. Variable domain in full (rest from reference TRBV7-2 and TRBJ2-3): GAGVSQSPSNKVTEKGKDVELRCDPISGHTALYWYRQSLGQGLEFLIYFQGNSAPDKSGLPSDRFSAERTGGSVSTLTIQRTQQEDSAVYLCASSLSLYRSGSVDTQYFGPGTRLTVL.

In its sample, this clonotype was seen many times. The CDR3 reads CASRWGIGEQFF. CDR3 in DNA: TGTGCCAGCAGATGGGGAATAGGTGAGCAGTTCTTC. The chain carries TRBV12-3 or TRBV12-4 and TRBJ2-1; D gene ambiguous. V shed 6 bases and J shed 9 bases, with 12 bases lying between them. The CDR3 is 12 amino acids.

The chain recombines TRBV7-2 with TRBJ2-3; 8 bases agree with TRBD2. The CDR3 consists of 14 residues. V lost 5 bases and J lost 2; bases outside the gene matches: 3. Per the germline V gene, CDR1 is SGHTA and CDR2 is FQGNSA. The CDR3 protein is CASSAGGYTDTQYF. CDR3 DNA sequence: TGTGCCAGCAGCGCGGGAGGCTACACAGATACGCAGTATTTT.